This TCR beta chain is drawn from a study of CD4+ T cells in melanoma. The protocol was immunoSEQ multiplex PCR, while the TCRdb copy is restricted to in-frame clones and leaves out a portion. Of tens of thousands of clones in the sample, over 60% are singletons; the top ten hold about 5%. The germline V gene has CDR1 SGHRS and CDR2 YFSETQ. V dropped 4 bases and J dropped 1 base, with 13 bases sitting between them. The CDR3 contains 15 residues. As to this clone: The antigen is not known.

Study-wide points: Neoantigen-specific CD4+ T cells in melanoma reportedly had diverse differentiation states.

The gene calls are TRBV5-1 and TRBJ2-3; D gene ambiguous. The receptor was isolated from a human donor with melanoma. Sequencing was performed on tumor tissue. The CDR3 region has the DNA TGCGCCAGCAGCAGCCTTGGCGCCCGCACAGATACGCAGTATTTT. Encoded protein: CASSSLGARTDTQYF.